A single sample is the source of the 13 T cell receptor beta chains below, sequenced in a study of cytomegalovirus exposure and HLA in healthy donors. Clones were read by immunoSEQ multiplex PCR, and TCRdb kept only the in-frame ones, dropping some. The sample shows about 190,000 clones, more than 65% of them seen only once. The sample comprised PBMCs. Every receptor here comes from a woman aged 18-29 years in good health and CMV-seropositive.

The genes are TRBV5-1 and TRBJ2-2; D remains ambiguous. The germline CDR1 and CDR2 sequences are SGHRS and YFSETQ. This CDR3 is built from 16 residues. The V end lost 0 bases, the J end lost 0 bases, and 9 bases lay between the germline ends. In DNA form, the CDR3 reads TGCGCCAGCAGCTTGGTCGGGTCCCCGAACACCGGGGAGCTGTTTTTT. It yields the protein CASSLVGSPNTGELFF.

This rearrangement joins TRBV18 to TRBJ1-2, with 8 bases identical to TRBD1. CDR1 is KGHSH, CDR2 LQKENI, per germline. This CDR3 has 13 amino acids. V shed 5 bases, J shed 8 bases, and the junction held 7 bases outside the gene matches. The CDR3 sequence is CASSTTGVRGYTF. CDR3 sequence (DNA): TGTGCCAGCTCAACGACAGGGGTACGAGGCTACACCTTC.

The chain joins TRBV9 to TRBJ2-7; possibly TRBD1 for D (6 bases). The germline V and J ends were trimmed by 0 bases and 7 bases, with 14 bases remaining between them. The V gene's germline CDR1 is SGDLS and CDR2 YYNGEE. This CDR3 comprises 14 residues. CDR3 in DNA: TGTGCCAGCAGCGTAGGGGACACCCAAGGAGAGCAGTACTTC. Its translation: CASSVGDTQGEQYF. Full variable domain (outside the CDR3, taken from reference TRBV9 and TRBJ2-7): DSGVTQTPKHLITATGQRVTLRCSPRSGDLSVYWYQQSLDQGLQFLIQYYNGEERAKGNILERFSAQQFPDLHSELNLSSLELGDSALYFCASSVGDTQGEQYFGPGTRLTVT.

Here the CDR3 reads CSVGVTGDTEAFF. CDR3 nucleotide sequence: TGCAGCGTTGGGGTGACAGGGGACACTGAAGCTTTCTTT. The chain couples TRBV29-1 to TRBJ1-1, with 8 nucleotides matching TRBD1. Germline CDR1 is SQVTM and CDR2 is ANQGSEA. This CDR3 is built from 13 residues. V gave up 4 bases and J gave up 3 bases; unmatched junction bases: 4.

The V and J genes are TRBV19 and TRBJ2-3; no definite D call. Trimming left V 4 bases short and J 0 bases short, with 14 bases between. The germline CDR1 and CDR2 sequences are LNHDA and SQIVND (reference sequence). This CDR3 has 16 residues. The CDR3 loop is CASSSPFGRSTDTQYF. In nucleotides, the CDR3 is TGTGCCAGTAGTAGCCCGTTCGGTAGAAGCACAGATACGCAGTATTTT.

The chain recombines TRBV5-1 with TRBJ2-1; 7 bases align to TRBD2. J was trimmed by 6 bases and V by 4 bases; bases with no gene match: 7. CDR1 is SGHRS, CDR2 YFSETQ, per germline. The CDR3 runs 14 residues. The CDR3 DNA sequence: TGCGCCAGCAGCCCGTCCGGGACTACCAATGAGCAGTTCTTC. Encoded protein: CASSPSGTTNEQFF.

In its sample, this clone was seen a few times. The chain is built from TRBV9 and TRBJ2-7, with D perhaps matching TRBD2 (5 bases). V lost 0 bases and J lost 1, with 11 bases in between. The germline V gene encodes CDR1 SGDLS and CDR2 YYNGEE. The CDR3 is 15 amino acids. CDR3 DNA: TGTGCCAGCAGCGTAGACTCCGGGAAGTCCTACGAGCAGTACTTC. This translates into CASSVDSGKSYEQYF.

This CDR3 is CASSLAALSANYGYTF. The CDR3 nucleotides are TGTGCCAGCAGCTTAGCTGCGCTCTCGGCTAACTATGGCTACACCTTC. V gene TRBV7-8 combines with J gene TRBJ1-2; D remains ambiguous. Germline V gives CDR1 SGHVS, CDR2 FQNEAQ. The CDR3 is 16 amino acids. Trimming shortened V by 0 bases and J by 0 bases, and 11 bases separated the two germline ends. Filled out from reference TRBV7-8 and TRBJ1-2, the complete variable domain reads GAGVSQSPRYKVAKRGQDVALRCDPISGHVSLFWYQQALGQGPEFLTYFQNEAQLDKSGLPSDRFFAERPEGSVSTLKIQRTQQEDSAVYLCASSLAALSANYGYTFGSGTRLTVV.

This clone was observed a few times. The chain carries TRBV5-6 and TRBJ2-7; D is uncertain. The V end lost 2 bases, the J end lost 2 bases, and 8 bases lay between the germline ends. CDR1 and CDR2 (germline): SGHDT, YYEEEE. This CDR3 region has 13 residues. The CDR3 loop is CASSLGGTYEQYF. The DNA of the CDR3 is TGTGCCAGCAGCTTAGGCGGAACCTACGAGCAGTACTTC.

The chain has TRBV4-2 and TRBJ2-1; the match to TRBD1 covers 7 bases. The CDR3 runs 14 residues. The trim removed 4 bases at V and 7 bases at J, leaving 7 bases unmatched. Germline-derived CDR1 and CDR2 are LGHNA and YNFKEQ. The CDR3 DNA is TGTGCCAGCAGCCCCGGGACAGAACCAAATGAGCAGTTCTTC. Residues: CASSPGTEPNEQFF.

This chain uses TRBV4-1 with TRBJ1-2; no clear D. The length of the CDR3 is 11 residues. Germline CDR1 and CDR2: MGHRA and YSYEKL. Deletions cut 1 base from V and 8 bases from J, with 5 bases between. The DNA of the CDR3 is TGCGCCAGCAGCCAAGTTGGCGGCTACACCTTC. Protein sequence: CASSQVGGYTF.

The chain uses TRBV18 and TRBJ1-2; tentative D call: TRBD1 (6 bases). V lost 3 bases and J lost 6, with 17 bases in between. Germline V gene sequence: CDR1 KGHSH, CDR2 LQKENI. This CDR3 comprises 15 residues. This CDR3 reads CASSPRGGQRDGYTF. DNA of the CDR3: TGTGCCAGCTCACCCCGAGGGGGACAAAGAGATGGCTACACCTTC.

The CDR3 sequence is CASSLGAVGVGEQYF. As DNA, the CDR3 is TGTGCCAGCAGCTTAGGGGCGGTCGGGGTGGGCGAGCAGTACTTC. The V and J genes are TRBV7-8 and TRBJ2-7; possible D gene TRBD2, 5 bases. The V end lost 1 base, the J end lost 6 bases, and 16 bases lay between the germline ends. Germline V gene lookup returns CDR1 SGHVS and CDR2 FQNEAQ. The CDR3 runs to 15 residues.